This T cell receptor beta chain was documented in a study of T-cell reconstitution after alpha-beta-depleted transplantation in children. General study points: Diversity and T-cell counts at one year after transplant derived mostly from new T cells. Surviving recipient T cells and thymic progenitors underlay high day-60 TCRbeta diversity in some patients. As was reported, about two months after transplant, alpha-beta T cells came from several hundred expanded graft clones.

Unique molecular identifiers were built into the TCRbeta library. TCRdb re-called the PCR reads with MiXCR, one entry per CDR3 protein. The table lists around 120,000 distinct CDR3 sequences, 23% of them singletons, with over 9.5% in the top ten. Many counts were recorded for this clonotype. Its antigen is not known. The material was PBMCs, mostly from graft donor cells, obtained 180 days after TCRalphabeta/CD19-depleted stem cell transplant. This TCR was sampled from a male patient aged 2-9 years who had a stem cell transplant for chronic granulomatous disease, so the T cells may come from the graft donor.

CDR3 nucleotide sequence: TGTGCCATCACCTCCGGACAGGGGAAGGATACGCAGTATTTT. Its protein product is CAITSGQGKDTQYF. V and J are TRBV10-3 and TRBJ2-3; the match to TRBD1 covers 9 bases. CDR1 is ENHRY, CDR2 SYGVKD, per germline. The ends lost 7 bases at V and 6 bases at J; junction bases unmatched: 8. The CDR3 has 14 residues.